Given below is one T cell receptor (beta chain) in context. This entry belongs to a study of blood T cell repertoires in COVID-19. Study overall: The United States, Italy and Spain were the sources of the acute and convalescent COVID-19 samples. PBMCs, B-cell-depleted T cells, or T cells provided the cDNA or gDNA that made up the material.

Methods used by the authors: Scientists estimated how many nucleated cells there were by amplifying reference gene primers. Some clones are missing from TCRdb's copy, which holds only in-frame ones; the method was immunoSEQ multiplex PCR. D and trimming were read from the DNA, whereas the V and J calls and clone size are those reported in that table. The sample shows about 98,000 clones, roughly 80% of them seen only once. The CDR3 loop spans 17 amino acids. Germline loops: CDR1 SGHNT, CDR2 YYREEE (reference sequence). V dropped 3 bases and J dropped 4; count of bases not matched to a gene: 12. This clonotype originated in a man aged 70-80 years with active or convalescent COVID-19. Sequenced: peripheral blood. This chain links TRBV5-4 with TRBJ2-2; 7 bases fit TRBD2. The CDR3 nucleotides read TGTGCCAGCAGCTGGGGTGGGACTACACCCCGCACCGGGGAGCTGTTTTTT. It encodes CASSWGGTTPRTGELFF. Full variable domain (remainder filled in from reference TRBV5-4 and TRBJ2-2): ETGVTQSPTHLIKTRGQQVTLRCSSQSGHNTVSWYQQALGQGPQFIFQYYREEENGRGNFPPRFSGLQFPNYSSELNVNALELDDSALYLCASSWGGTTPRTGELFFGEGSRLTVL.